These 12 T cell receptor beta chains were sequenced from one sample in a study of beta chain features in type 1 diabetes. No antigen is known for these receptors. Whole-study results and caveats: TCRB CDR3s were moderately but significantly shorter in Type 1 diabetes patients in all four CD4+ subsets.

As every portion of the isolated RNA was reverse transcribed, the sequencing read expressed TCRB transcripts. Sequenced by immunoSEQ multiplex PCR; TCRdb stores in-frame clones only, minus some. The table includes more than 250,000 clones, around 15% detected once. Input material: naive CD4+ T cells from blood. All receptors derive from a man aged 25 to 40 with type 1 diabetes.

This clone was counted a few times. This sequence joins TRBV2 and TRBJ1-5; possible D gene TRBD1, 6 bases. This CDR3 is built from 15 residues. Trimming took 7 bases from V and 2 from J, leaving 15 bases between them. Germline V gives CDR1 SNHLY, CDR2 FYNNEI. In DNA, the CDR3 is TGTGCCAGCACCGAGGGGGATCCCGGCAATCAGCCCCAGCATTTT. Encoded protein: CASTEGDPGNQPQHF.

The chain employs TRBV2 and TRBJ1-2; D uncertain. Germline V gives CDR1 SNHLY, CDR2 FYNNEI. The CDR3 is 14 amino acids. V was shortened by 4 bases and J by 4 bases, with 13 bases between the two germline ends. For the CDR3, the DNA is TGTGCCAGCAGTGGAAACCCCACGGGCTATGGCTACACCTTC. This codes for CASSGNPTGYGYTF.

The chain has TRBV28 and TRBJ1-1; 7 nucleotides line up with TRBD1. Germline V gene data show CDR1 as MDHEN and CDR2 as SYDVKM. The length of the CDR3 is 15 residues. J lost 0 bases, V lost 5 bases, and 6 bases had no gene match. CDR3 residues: CASSQGTAMNTEAFF. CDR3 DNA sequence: TGTGCCAGCAGTCAAGGGACAGCAATGAACACTGAAGCTTTCTTT.

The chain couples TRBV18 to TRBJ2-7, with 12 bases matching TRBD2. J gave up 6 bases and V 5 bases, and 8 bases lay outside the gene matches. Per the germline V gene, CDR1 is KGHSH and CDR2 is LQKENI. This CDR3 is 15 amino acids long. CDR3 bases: TGTGCCAGCTCATTCGCTAGCGGGAGGGCCGTCGAGCAGTACTTC. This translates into CASSFASGRAVEQYF. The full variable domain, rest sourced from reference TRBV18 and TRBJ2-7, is NAGVMQNPRHLVRRRGQEARLRCSPMKGHSHVYWYRQLPEEGLKFMVYLQKENIIDESGMPKERFSAEFPKEGPSILRIQQVVRGDSAAYFCASSFASGRAVEQYFGPGTRLTVT.

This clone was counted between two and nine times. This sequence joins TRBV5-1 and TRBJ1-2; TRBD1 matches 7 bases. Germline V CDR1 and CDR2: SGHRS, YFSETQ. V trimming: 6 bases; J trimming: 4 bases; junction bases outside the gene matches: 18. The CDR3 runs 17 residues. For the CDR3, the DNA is TGCGCCAGCAACCTCAGGGACAGTTCTGTTCGCTCCTATGGCTACACCTTC. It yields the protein CASNLRDSSVRSYGYTF. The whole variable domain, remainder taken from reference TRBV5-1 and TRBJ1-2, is KAGVTQTPRYLIKTRGQQVTLSCSPISGHRSVSWYQQTPGQGLQFLFEYFSETQRNKGNFPGRFSGRQFSNSRSEMNVSTLELGDSALYLCASNLRDSSVRSYGYTFGSGTRLTVV.

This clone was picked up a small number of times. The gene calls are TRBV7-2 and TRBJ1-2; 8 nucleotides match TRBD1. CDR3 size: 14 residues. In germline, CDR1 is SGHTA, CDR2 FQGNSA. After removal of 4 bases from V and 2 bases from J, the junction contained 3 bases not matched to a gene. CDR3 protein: CASSSRTGNYGYTF. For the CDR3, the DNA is TGTGCCAGCAGCTCCCGGACAGGGAACTATGGCTACACCTTC.

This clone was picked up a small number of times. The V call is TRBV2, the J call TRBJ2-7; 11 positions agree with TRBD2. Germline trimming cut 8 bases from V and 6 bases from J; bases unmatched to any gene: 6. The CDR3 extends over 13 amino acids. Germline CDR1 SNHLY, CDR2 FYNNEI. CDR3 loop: CASATSGSSEQYF. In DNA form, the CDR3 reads TGTGCCAGCGCCACTAGCGGGAGCAGCGAGCAGTACTTC.

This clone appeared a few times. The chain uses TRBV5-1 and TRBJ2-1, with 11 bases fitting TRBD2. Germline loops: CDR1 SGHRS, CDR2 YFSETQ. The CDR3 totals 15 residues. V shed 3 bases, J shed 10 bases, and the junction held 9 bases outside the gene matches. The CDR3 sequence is CASSSTTSGAEEQFF. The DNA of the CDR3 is TGCGCCAGCAGCTCAACGACTAGCGGGGCCGAGGAGCAGTTCTTC.

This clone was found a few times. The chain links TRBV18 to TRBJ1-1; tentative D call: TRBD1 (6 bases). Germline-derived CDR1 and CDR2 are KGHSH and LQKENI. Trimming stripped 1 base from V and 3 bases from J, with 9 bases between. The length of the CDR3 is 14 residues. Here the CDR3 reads CASSPQDSHTEAFF. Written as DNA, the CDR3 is TGTGCCAGCTCACCACAGGACAGCCACACTGAAGCTTTCTTT.

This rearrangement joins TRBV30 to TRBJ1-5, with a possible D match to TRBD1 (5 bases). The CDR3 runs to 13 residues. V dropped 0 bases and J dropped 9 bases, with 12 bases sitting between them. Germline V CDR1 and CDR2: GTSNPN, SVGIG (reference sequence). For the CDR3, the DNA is TGTGCCTGGAGTGTGGGGGGACGTTGGCCCCAGCATTTT. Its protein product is CAWSVGGRWPQHF.

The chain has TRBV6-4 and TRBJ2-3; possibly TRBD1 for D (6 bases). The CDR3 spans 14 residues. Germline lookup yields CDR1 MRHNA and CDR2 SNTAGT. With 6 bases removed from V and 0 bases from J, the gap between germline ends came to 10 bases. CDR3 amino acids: CASSAGASTDTQYF. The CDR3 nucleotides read TGTGCCAGCAGCGCAGGGGCTAGCACAGATACGCAGTATTTT.

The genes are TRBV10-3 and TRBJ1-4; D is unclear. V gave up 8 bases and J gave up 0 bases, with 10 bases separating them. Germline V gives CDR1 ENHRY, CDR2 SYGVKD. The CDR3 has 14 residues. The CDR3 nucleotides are TGTGCCATCGGACGGGATACAACTAATGAAAAACTGTTTTTT. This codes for CAIGRDTTNEKLFF.